This T cell receptor (beta chain) comes out of a study of siplizumab effects on memory and regulatory T cells. Using immunoSEQ multiplex PCR, the repertoire was profiled, and TCRdb retains in-frame clones only, with some absent. The table shows 57,000 or so clones, with just over 90% occurring only once. This CDR3 comprises 11 residues. CDR1 is GTSNPN and CDR2 is SVGIG in the germline V gene (reference sequence). Points from the study as a whole: The average Treg-derived proportion among mappable alloreactive CD4+ clones was 68.8% with siplizumab versus 25% to 30% in controls. Memory T cells appeared less diverse than naive cells, which seemed to contribute substantially to alloresponse. The authors could not assign a naive or memory phenotype to roughly 80-97% of proliferating CD4+ or CD8+ clones. Whether proliferating Tregs in siplizumab cultures suppress was not functionally confirmed.

As concerns this clone: Antigen unknown. One end of the junction fails to match germline, which may point to a read error.

The chain combines TRBV30 with TRBJ2-7; 7 bases match TRBD2. Sequenced material: CD8+ T cells sorted from blood. This clonotype originated in a human donor in good health. The CDR3 nucleotides are TGCTTAGCGGGTTTCTTCGCCGAGCAGTACTTC. Translated: CLAGFFAEQYF.